This record concerns one TCR beta chain sequence. Its antigen remains unknown. Germline-derived CDR1 and CDR2 are SQVTM and ANQGSEA. The trim removed 5 bases at V and 6 bases at J, leaving 11 bases unmatched. CDR3 length equals 15 residues. This sample is drawn from a study of cytotoxic CD8 clonotypes in ibrutinib-treated CLL. Study at large: Partial responders roughly 25, complete 2; around twelve progressed and around 15 stayed in remission by median 68 months.

With sequencing, the targeted depth ranged from 1 in 200,000 to 1 in 1 million T cells. Repertoires were generated with immunoSEQ multiplex PCR, while TCRdb's copy carries only in-frame clones and drops some. The sample has approximately 97,000 clones, around 77% seen once. Regarding the study as a whole: Private clonotypes, not public ones, expanded at ibrutinib response. Clonality correlated strongly with circulating CD8+ T cells and exceeded age-matched healthy donors at baseline.

The source was PBMCs, collected after 24 months of ibrutinib treatment. The rearrangement joins TRBV29-1 to TRBJ2-1, with 9 bases fitting TRBD2. This TCR derives from a human donor with chronic lymphocytic leukemia. For the CDR3, the DNA is TGCAGCGTTTGGGGAGCGGGAGGCAAGGCCAATGAGCAGTTCTTC. Translated: CSVWGAGGKANEQFF.